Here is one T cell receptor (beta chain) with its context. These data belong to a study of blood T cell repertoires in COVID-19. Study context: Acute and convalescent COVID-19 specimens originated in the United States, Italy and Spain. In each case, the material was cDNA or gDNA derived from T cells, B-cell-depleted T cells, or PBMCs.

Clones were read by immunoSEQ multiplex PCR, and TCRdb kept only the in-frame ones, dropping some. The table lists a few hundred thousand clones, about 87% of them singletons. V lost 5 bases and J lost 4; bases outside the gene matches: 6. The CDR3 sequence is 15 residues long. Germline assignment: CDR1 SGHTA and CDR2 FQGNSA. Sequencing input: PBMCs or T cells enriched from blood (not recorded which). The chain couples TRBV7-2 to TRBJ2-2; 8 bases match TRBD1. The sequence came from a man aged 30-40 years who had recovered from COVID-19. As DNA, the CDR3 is TGTGCCAGCAGCACCCAGGGGGCTAGCACCGGGGAGCTGTTTTTT. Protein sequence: CASSTQGASTGELFF.